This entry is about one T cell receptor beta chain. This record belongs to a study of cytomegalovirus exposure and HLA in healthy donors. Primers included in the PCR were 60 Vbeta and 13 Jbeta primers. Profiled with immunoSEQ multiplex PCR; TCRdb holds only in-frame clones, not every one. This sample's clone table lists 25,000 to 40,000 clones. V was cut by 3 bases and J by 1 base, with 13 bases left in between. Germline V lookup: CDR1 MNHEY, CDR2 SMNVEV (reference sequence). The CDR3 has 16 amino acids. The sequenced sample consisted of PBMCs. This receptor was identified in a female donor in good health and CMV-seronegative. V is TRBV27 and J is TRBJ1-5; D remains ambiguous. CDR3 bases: TGTGCCAGCAGTTTTGACGCGGGAGGAAGCAATCAGCCCCAGCATTTT. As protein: CASSFDAGGSNQPQHF.